The T cell receptor (beta chain) under discussion was sequenced for a study of blood T cell repertoires in COVID-19. Turning to the study itself: PBMCs, B-cell-depleted T cells, or T cells were the source of the cDNA or gDNA that made up the material.

Germline V gene data show CDR1 as MNHNS and CDR2 as SASEGT. The ends were cut back, 2 bases at V and 4 bases at J, with 6 bases in the middle. The CDR3 is 13 residues long. TCRdb's table, derived via immunoSEQ multiplex PCR, lists solely in-frame clones and lacks some. The sample yields under 300,000 clones, 70% to 85% seen once. Note on this clone: Other DNA sequences in this specimen translate into the identical CDR3.

The clonotype was recovered from a woman older than 75 with active or convalescent COVID-19. Sequencing input: peripheral blood. The chain joins TRBV6-1 to TRBJ1-5; no definite D call. CDR3 sequence reads: CASSERGNQPQHF. In DNA, the CDR3 is TGTGCCAGCAGTGAAAGAGGGAATCAGCCCCAGCATTTT.